Below are 2 T cell receptor beta chains sequenced from a single sample in a study of metastatic and nonmetastatic thyroid tumors. Ahead of thyroid surgery, no patient had received treatment of any kind. TCRdb re-called clones via MiXCR from the PCR reads. The sample has 30,000 to 40,000 clones, approximately 30% seen once; the top ten hold 7.8%. The sequenced sample was blood. These receptors all come from a female donor with papillary thyroid cancer or a benign thyroid nodule (not recorded which). Some clones in this sample may be carry-over from other donors' samples.

This clone was counted many times. The chain employs TRBV14 and TRBJ2-3; D unresolved. V lost 3 bases and J 2 bases, leaving 15 bases between the germline ends. Per germline, CDR1 SGHDN and CDR2 FVKESK. CDR3 length equals 16 residues. Here the CDR3 DNA reads TGTGCCAGCAGCCACAAGACTGTGTTCTACACAGATACGCAGTATTTT. It yields the protein CASSHKTVFYTDTQYF.

Regarding this clone: Distinct nucleotide sequences in the sample also encode this CDR3. The chain couples TRBV4-1 to TRBJ2-7, with 11 bases identical to TRBD2. V dropped 1 base and J dropped 3; count of bases not matched to a gene: 2. The CDR3 contains 15 residues. Per germline, CDR1 MGHRA and CDR2 YSYEKL. CDR3 sequence reads: CASSQGLAGGYEQYF. The CDR3 nucleotides are TGCGCCAGCAGCCAAGGGCTAGCGGGAGGCTACGAGCAGTACTTC.